This is a list of T cell receptor beta chains from one sample in a study of T cells after yellow fever vaccination. MiXCR was run by TCRdb on the 5' RACE reads, yielding one entry per CDR3 protein. The data hold under 150,000 distinct CDR3 sequences, with 7.7% observed a single time. The sequencing here drew on CD4+ T cells sorted from PBMCs, taken 5 days after the yellow fever booster vaccination. Receptors were obtained from a man aged 30 to 39 who received the YFV17D yellow fever vaccine. CDR3s include the opening cysteine and the closing phenylalanine or tryptophan. Each record gives: D gene, clone size, J gene, V gene, CDR3 protein, CDR3 DNA. The D gene is left open where the match is weak. Expanded clones are given a class, and other clones once, few, many or no size at all.

TRBD1 | few | TRBJ2-7 | TRBV4-3 | CASSRDRSPYEQYF | TGCGCCAGCAGCCGGGACAGGAGCCCATACGAGCAGTACTTC
TRBD2 | many | TRBJ2-5 | TRBV10-2 | CASSVGTSGIRKETQYF | TGCGCCAGCAGTGTAGGGACTAGCGGGATCCGAAAAGAGACCCAGTACTTC
TRBD1 | many | TRBJ2-1 | TRBV28 | CASSIQGTVNEQFF | TGTGCCAGCAGCATACAGGGGACGGTCAATGAGCAGTTCTTC
- | - | TRBJ2-7 | TRBV5-1 | CASRLPAAEQYF | TGCGCAAGCCGCTTACCCGCGGCCGAGCAGTACTTC
- | few | TRBJ2-3 | TRBV28 | CASSPPSGTDTQYF | TGTGCCAGCAGTCCCCCCTCGGGAACAGATACGCAGTATTTT
TRBD2 | many | TRBJ2-1 | TRBV20-1 | CSARVGGSSYNEQFF | TGCAGTGCTAGAGTAGGCGGGAGCTCCTACAATGAGCAGTTCTTC
TRBD1 | many | TRBJ1-2 | TRBV7-9 | CASSYRDRGPGYTF | TGTGCCAGCAGCTACCGGGACAGGGGACCTGGCTACACCTTC
- | many | TRBJ2-7 | TRBV7-2 | CASSLENFPYEQYF | TGTGCCAGCAGCTTAGAAAACTTCCCCTACGAGCAGTACTTC
- | many | TRBJ2-6 | TRBV4-3 | CASSQPPAGQSSSGANVLTF | TGCGCCAGCAGCCAACCCCCCGCGGGACAGTCAAGCTCTGGGGCCAACGTCCTGACTTTC
- | - | TRBJ1-5 | TRBV20-1 | CSASIGLQPQHF | TGCAGTGCTAGTATTGGACTCCAGCCCCAGCATTTT
- | many | TRBJ2-3 | TRBV4-3 | CASSQGVPDTQYF | TGCGCCAGCAGCCAAGGAGTCCCAGATACGCAGTATTTT
- | many | TRBJ2-6 | TRBV29-1 | CSAVFGTGYSGANVLTF | TGCAGCGCTGTGTTCGGGACGGGGTACTCTGGGGCCAACGTCCTGACTTTC
- | many | TRBJ2-7 | TRBV20-1 | CSARRPSGFAYEQYF | TGCAGTGCTAGAAGGCCCAGCGGGTTCGCCTACGAGCAGTACTTC
- | few | TRBJ2-7 | TRBV30 | CAWSGGGRGYEQYF | TGTGCCTGGAGTGGAGGGGGCCGGGGGTACGAGCAGTACTTC
- | many | TRBJ2-2 | TRBV12-3/TRBV12-4 | CASSFRQGRTGELFF | TGTGCCAGCAGTTTCCGGCAGGGTCGTACCGGGGAGCTGTTTTTT
TRBD1 | many | TRBJ2-5 | TRBV28 | CASSQADRGKETQYF | TGTGCCAGCAGTCAGGCCGACAGGGGTAAAGAGACCCAGTACTTC
- | - | TRBJ2-5 | TRBV7-2 | CASSLGGLNQETQYF | TGTGCCAGCAGCTTAGGGGGACTGAACCAAGAGACCCAGTACTTC
TRBD1 | - | TRBJ2-6 | TRBV6-5 | CASSSGQGTSGANVLTF | TGTGCCAGCAGTTCCGGACAGGGCACCTCTGGGGCCAACGTCCTGACTTTC
TRBD1 | many | TRBJ1-2 | TRBV6-6 | CASSLTGDYGYTF | TGTGCCAGCAGTTTAACAGGGGACTATGGCTACACCTTC
- | many | TRBJ2-5 | TRBV25-1 | CASMGSGEKKTQYF | TGTGCCAGCATGGGGTCAGGGGAGAAAAAGACCCAGTACTTC
- | many | TRBJ1-6 | TRBV14 | CASSPKMTGIYNSPLHF | TGTGCCAGCAGCCCGAAAATGACGGGAATCTATAATTCACCCCTCCACTTT
- | many | TRBJ1-5 | TRBV20-1 | CSASFSGASGLTQHF | TGCAGTGCTAGTTTCTCCGGGGCCAGCGGGCTGACCCAGCATTTT
- | many | TRBJ1-5 | TRBV28 | CASSLPPSGNQPQHF | TGTGCCAGCAGTTTGCCACCGTCCGGCAATCAGCCCCAGCATTTT
- | many | TRBJ2-1 | TRBV20-1 | CSAGGDASSYNEQFF | TGCAGTGCTGGCGGGGACGCGAGCTCCTACAATGAGCAGTTCTTC
TRBD1 | - | TRBJ2-1 | TRBV20-1 | CSAREDRGMNNEQFF | TGCAGTGCTAGGGAGGACAGGGGGATGAACAATGAGCAGTTCTTC
- | many | TRBJ2-7 | TRBV7-9 | CASSRTTVGTEQYF | TGTGCCAGCAGCCGCACCACGGTAGGGACCGAGCAGTACTTC
TRBD2 | few | TRBJ2-1 | TRBV4-2 | CASSHDSGSYNEQFF | TGTGCCAGCAGCCACGATAGCGGGAGCTACAATGAGCAGTTCTTC
- | many | TRBJ2-1 | TRBV12-3/TRBV12-4 | CASSSINNEQFF | TGTGCCAGCAGCTCCATAAACAATGAGCAGTTCTTC
TRBD2 | many | TRBJ2-4 | TRBV7-2 | CASSSPSREGPKNIQYF | TGTGCCAGCAGCTCCCCTTCACGGGAGGGTCCCAAAAACATTCAGTACTTC
- | many | TRBJ2-3 | TRBV6-5 | CASSYRWTSGDTQYF | TGTGCCAGCAGTTACCGGTGGACTTCGGGAGATACGCAGTATTTT
- | many | TRBJ2-3 | TRBV20-1 | CSARGQGDPRQGKTQYF | TGCAGTGCTCGGGGGCAGGGAGATCCTCGACAGGGTAAAACGCAGTATTTT
TRBD1 | - | TRBJ1-1 | TRBV4-1 | CASSHLDRGRLSRTEAFF | TGCGCCAGCAGCCATTTGGACAGGGGGCGTCTTTCCCGAACTGAAGCTTTCTTT
- | few | TRBJ2-6 | TRBV5-1 | CASSLALSRGANVLTF | TGCGCCAGCAGCTTGGCCCTATCTCGGGGGGCCAACGTCCTGACTTTC
- | - | TRBJ1-5 | TRBV30 | CAWSAGSNQPQHF | TGTGCCTGGAGTGCAGGTAGCAATCAGCCCCAGCATTTT
- | many | TRBJ1-4 | TRBV5-5 | CASSLGRRDVNEKLFF | TGTGCCAGCAGCTTGGGGAGACGGGACGTTAATGAAAAACTGTTTTTT
- | many | TRBJ2-7 | TRBV5-1 | CASSLATGSGFYEQYF | TGCGCCAGCAGCTTGGCGACAGGATCGGGGTTCTACGAGCAGTACTTC
TRBD1 | many | TRBJ1-1 | TRBV9 | CASSVGGQGGTEAFF | TGTGCCAGCAGCGTAGGGGGACAGGGAGGCACTGAAGCTTTCTTT
- | many | TRBJ2-7 | TRBV4-3 | CASSQDRGGQGYEQYF | TGCGCCAGCAGCCAAGACCGGGGGGGACAGGGCTACGAGCAGTACTTC
- | many | TRBJ2-2 | TRBV2 | CASSERGYRTTGELFF | TGTGCCAGCAGTGAAAGAGGGTATAGAACCACCGGGGAGCTGTTTTTT
- | many | TRBJ2-1 | TRBV14 | CASSQFNEQFF | TGTGCCAGCAGCCAGTTTAATGAGCAGTTCTTC
TRBD2 | - | TRBJ2-7 | TRBV4-3 | CATAGLSYGTNLRAVREQYF | TGCGCCACCGCAGGGCTCTCTTACGGGACTAACCTTAGGGCTGTTCGGGAGCAGTACTTC
- | many | TRBJ2-2 | TRBV4-2 | CASSQARTSPGELFF | TGTGCCAGCAGCCAAGCCCGCACTAGCCCCGGGGAGCTGTTTTTT
- | many | TRBJ1-1 | TRBV5-1 | CASSSLGPGLTEAFF | TGCGCCAGCAGCTCCCTGGGACCGGGTCTCACTGAAGCTTTCTTT
TRBD1 | many | TRBJ2-4 | TRBV20-1 | CSAEDRGNIQYF | TGCAGTGCTGAGGACAGGGGAAACATTCAGTACTTC
- | many | TRBJ2-1 | TRBV15 | CATRGASLSYNEQFF | TGTGCCACCAGGGGAGCGTCGCTCTCCTACAATGAGCAGTTCTTC
TRBD1 | many | TRBJ2-2 | TRBV20-1 | CSAPDRGPPNTGELFF | TGCAGTGCACCGGACAGGGGCCCTCCGAACACCGGGGAGCTGTTTTTT
- | many | TRBJ2-7 | TRBV23-1 | CASSHHQGPRIHEQYF | TGCGCCAGCAGTCACCATCAGGGCCCAAGGATCCACGAGCAGTACTTC
- | many | TRBJ2-3 | TRBV7-3 | CASSLGGVDTDTQYF | TGTGCCAGCAGCTTAGGGGGAGTAGACACAGATACGCAGTATTTT
- | many | TRBJ2-6 | TRBV5-1 | CASSLEGGSGANVLTF | TGCGCCAGCAGCTTGGAGGGGGGCTCTGGGGCCAACGTCCTGACTTTC
TRBD2 | many | TRBJ2-1 | TRBV5-4 | CASSLATSGAYNEQFF | TGTGCCAGCAGCTTGGCCACTAGCGGTGCCTACAATGAGCAGTTCTTC
TRBD2 | many | TRBJ2-7 | TRBV3-1 | CASSPLAGVSYEQYF | TGTGCCAGCAGCCCTTTAGCGGGAGTTTCCTACGAGCAGTACTTC
TRBD1 | many | TRBJ2-1 | TRBV5-1 | CASSRGENRGRGEQFF | TGCGCCAGCAGCCGGGGGGAAAACAGGGGGCGTGGTGAGCAGTTCTTC
- | many | TRBJ2-2 | TRBV9 | CASSVEAGNTGELFF | TGTGCCAGCAGCGTAGAGGCGGGAAACACCGGGGAGCTGTTTTTT
- | many | TRBJ1-2 | TRBV6-5 | CARANYGYTF | TGTGCCAGGGCTAACTATGGCTACACCTTC
TRBD2 | few | TRBJ2-7 | TRBV18 | CASRRGAGSYEQYF | TGTGCCAGCCGGCGGGGGGCAGGGTCCTACGAGCAGTACTTC